This T cell receptor (beta chain) was recovered during a study of radiation and T cells in renal cell carcinoma. Profiled with immunoSEQ multiplex PCR; TCRdb holds only in-frame clones, not every one. There are over 85,000 clones in the sample; roughly 80% occur only once, and under 10% lies in the top ten. CDR3 length equals 13 residues. Per the germline V gene, CDR1 is MNHNS and CDR2 is SASEGT. Trimming left V 6 bases short and J 0 bases short, with 7 bases between. The time point denotes: blood 4 weeks post-SBRT, at nephrectomy. Treatment here: 15 Gy SBRT to primary tumor, nephrectomy 4 weeks later. Nephrectomy followed 15 Gy stereotactic body radiation by 4 weeks.

The receptor was isolated from a man between 45 and 60 years old with renal cell carcinoma. Material: blood, obtained from a patient whose treatment included radiotherapy and nephrectomy. The chain joins TRBV6-1 to TRBJ2-3; D not resolved. CDR3 in amino acids: CASRDGSTDTQYF. Here the CDR3 DNA reads TGTGCCAGCAGGGACGGTAGCACAGATACGCAGTATTTT.